One sample yielded the 16 T cell receptor beta chains listed below, sequenced in a study of blood T cell repertoires in COVID-19 (dated by TCRdb to 2018 to 2020). Library preparation employed the immunoSEQ multiplex PCR assay. In its TCRdb copy, this immuneACCESS table keeps in-frame sequences only and misses some clones. Where compared with another copy, unresolved V genes explain less than half of these, and the others have no known cause. This sample gives some 400,000 clones in total; roughly 80% of them show up just once. More than 0.95% of the sample comes from the top ten. Sequenced: peripheral blood. Receptors were obtained from a human donor with acute or convalescent COVID-19. The donor label of this sample is uncertain.

CDR3 coding DNA: TGTGCCAGTAGTTCTGGCGGGCACCGGTCCAACTACGAGCAGTACTTC. Its protein product is CASSSGGHRSNYEQYF. This rearrangement joins TRBV19 to TRBJ2-7; weak D call: TRBD2 (5 bases). The CDR3 contains 16 residues. Germline V gene sequence: CDR1 LNHDA, CDR2 SQIVND (reference sequence). V was pared by 5 bases and J by 3 bases, with 20 bases between.

J is TRBJ1-4 and V is TRBV4-2, with 11 bases matching TRBD1. CDR3 length: 15 amino acids. Germline CDR1 LGHNA, CDR2 YNFKEQ. The J segment lost 8 bases and the V segment lost 1 base, leaving 3 bases of the junction unmatched. The DNA of the CDR3 is TGTGCCAGCAGCCAAGTGGGACAGGGGGTAGAAAAACTGTTTTTT. Translation: CASSQVGQGVEKLFF.

The chain carries TRBV7-2 and TRBJ2-1; weak D call: TRBD2 (5 bases). V was cut by 5 bases and J by 8 bases, with 10 bases left in between. This CDR3 is built from 12 residues. Germline CDR1 and CDR2: SGHTA and FQGNSA. The DNA for the CDR3 is TGTGCCAGCAGCCCCCGGGGAGATGAGCAGTTCTTC. Protein: CASSPRGDEQFF.

The chain is built from TRBV5-1 and TRBJ2-5, with D uncertain. CDR1 and CDR2 from the germline V gene are SGHRS and YFSETQ. The CDR3 extends over 11 amino acids. The ends were cut back, 6 bases at V and 2 bases at J, with 5 bases in the middle. In nucleotides, the CDR3 is TGCGCCAGCAAATCTCAAGAGACCCAGTACTTC. It specifies CASKSQETQYF.

V usage is TRBV7-2 and J usage is TRBJ2-1, with TRBD1 as a possible D gene (6 bases). The V gene lost 5 bases and the J gene lost 6 bases, with 23 bases spanning the gap. There are 17 residues in the CDR3. CDR1 is SGHTA and CDR2 is FQGNSA in the germline V gene. CDR3 in amino acids: CASSLGYLAGEGNEQFF. Here the CDR3 DNA reads TGTGCCAGCAGCCTCGGATATCTGGCAGGGGAAGGCAATGAGCAGTTCTTC. Based on the CDR3 plus reference TRBV7-2 and TRBJ2-1, the full variable domain is GAGVSQSPSNKVTEKGKDVELRCDPISGHTALYWYRQSLGQGLEFLIYFQGNSAPDKSGLPSDRFSAERTGGSVSTLTIQRTQQEDSAVYLCASSLGYLAGEGNEQFFGPGTRLTVL.

This sequence joins TRBV18 and TRBJ2-1; D possibly corresponds to TRBD2 (5 bases). Trimming took 3 bases from V and 8 from J, leaving 5 bases between them. Germline V gives CDR1 KGHSH, CDR2 LQKENI. This CDR3 is 11 amino acids long. The CDR3 loop is CASSPRDEQFF. CDR3 nucleotide sequence: TGTGCCAGCTCACCGCGGGATGAGCAGTTCTTC.

The genes are TRBV30 and TRBJ1-1, with D unclear. The CDR3 is made up of 11 amino acids. Trimming shortened V by 3 bases and J by 11 bases, and 13 bases separated the two germline ends. CDR1 and CDR2 from the germline V gene are GTSNPN and SVGIG (reference sequence). This CDR3 is CAWRAGVRAFF. As DNA, the CDR3 is TGTGCCTGGAGAGCGGGAGTAAGGGCTTTCTTT. Combining the CDR3 with reference TRBV30 and TRBJ1-1 gives the whole variable domain SQTIHQWPATLVQPVGSPLSLECTVEGTSNPNLYWYRQAAGRGLQLLFYSVGIGQISSEVPQNLSASRPQDRQFILSSKKLLLSDSGFYLCAWRAGVRAFFGQGTRLTVV.

The chain links TRBV9 to TRBJ2-1; the D gene is possibly TRBD2 (6 bases). CDR1 is SGDLS and CDR2 is YYNGEE in the germline V gene. The CDR3 extends over 16 amino acids. With 4 bases removed from V and 6 bases from J, the gap between germline ends came to 20 bases. Here the CDR3 reads CASSPILPGEINEQFF. In DNA, the CDR3 is TGTGCCAGCAGCCCCATCTTACCGGGAGAAATCAATGAGCAGTTCTTC.

The chain links TRBV6-5 to TRBJ1-1; 8 bases are shared with TRBD1. With V trimmed by 0 bases and J by 5 bases, 5 bases remained unmatched. CDR1 MNHEY and CDR2 SVGAGI come from the germline V gene. The CDR3 is 15 amino acids. CDR3 sequence reads: CASSYSAQGATEAFF. DNA of the CDR3: TGTGCCAGCAGTTACTCGGCGCAGGGGGCTACTGAAGCTTTCTTT.

The chain combines TRBV10-2 with TRBJ1-2, with D possibly matching TRBD1 (6 bases). With 6 bases removed from V and 0 bases from J, the gap between germline ends came to 11 bases. This CDR3 is 14 amino acids long. CDR1 WSHSY and CDR2 SAAADI come from the germline V gene. The CDR3 nucleotides read TGCGCCAGCAGCCGGGACACGTCTAACTATGGCTACACCTTC. It translates to CASSRDTSNYGYTF.

This clone was recorded once. The chain couples TRBV4-1 to TRBJ2-5; 12 nucleotides align to TRBD2. Germline V gives CDR1 MGHRA, CDR2 YSYEKL. The J segment lost 7 bases and the V segment lost 4 bases, leaving 10 bases of the junction unmatched. The CDR3 covers 16 residues. The CDR3 coding sequence is TGCGCCAGCAGCCGGGTTGGACTAGCGGGATGGGGGACCCAGTACTTC. Protein product: CASSRVGLAGWGTQYF.

The chain combines TRBV6-5 with TRBJ1-3; D gene unclear. The CDR3 is 14 amino acids. The V end was cut by 2 bases, the J end by 0 bases, with 5 bases between. The germline V gene has CDR1 MNHEY and CDR2 SVGAGI. CDR3 in amino acids: CASSYERSGNTIYF. The CDR3 DNA sequence: TGTGCCAGCAGTTACGAGCGCTCTGGAAACACCATATATTTT.

The chain combines TRBV9 with TRBJ2-1, with D unresolved. There are 16 residues in the CDR3. From germline, CDR1 is SGDLS and CDR2 YYNGEE. Between the trimmed V and J ends, which lost 0 bases and 0 bases, there was a span of 10 bases. The CDR3 sequence: CASSVGDSGSYNEQFF. The CDR3 nucleotides are TGTGCCAGCAGCGTAGGAGATTCCGGCTCCTACAATGAGCAGTTCTTC.

The V gene is TRBV5-8, the J gene TRBJ1-2; TRBD1 matches 7 bases. This CDR3 has 19 residues. Germline lookup yields CDR1 SGHTS and CDR2 YDEGEE. Trimming at V came to 5 bases and at J to 2 bases, leaving 21 bases not matched to a gene. CDR3 sequence reads: CASRPQGGSIELLNYGYTF. CDR3 bases: TGTGCCAGCAGACCCCAGGGGGGCTCCATTGAGTTGCTAAACTATGGCTACACCTTC.

This clone was seen just once. The chain recombines TRBV11-2 with TRBJ2-5, with D tentatively TRBD2 (6 bases). The CDR3 spans 16 residues. Germline-derived CDR1 and CDR2 are SGHAT and FQNNGV. Trimming stripped 5 bases from V and 0 bases from J, with 16 bases between. The CDR3, as DNA: TGTGCCAGCAGCCCCACGTGGAGGGCAGACCAAGAGACCCAGTACTTC. Its translation: CASSPTWRADQETQYF.

Only one count was recorded for this clone. The V call is TRBV29-1, the J call TRBJ1-2; D might be TRBD1 (5 bases). Germline CDR1 and CDR2: SQVTM and ANQGSEA. The CDR3 is made up of 13 amino acids. The germline V and J ends were trimmed by 1 base and 2 bases, with 8 bases remaining between them. CDR3 nucleotides: TGCAGCGTTGAAGGGGGCGCGAACTATGGCTACACCTTC. Protein: CSVEGGANYGYTF. Full variable domain (missing parts from reference TRBV29-1 and TRBJ1-2): SAVISQKPSRDICQRGTSLTIQCQVDSQVTMMFWYRQQPGQSLTLIATANQGSEATYESGFVIDKFPISRPNLTFSTLTVSNMSPEDSSIYLCSVEGGANYGYTFGSGTRLTVV.